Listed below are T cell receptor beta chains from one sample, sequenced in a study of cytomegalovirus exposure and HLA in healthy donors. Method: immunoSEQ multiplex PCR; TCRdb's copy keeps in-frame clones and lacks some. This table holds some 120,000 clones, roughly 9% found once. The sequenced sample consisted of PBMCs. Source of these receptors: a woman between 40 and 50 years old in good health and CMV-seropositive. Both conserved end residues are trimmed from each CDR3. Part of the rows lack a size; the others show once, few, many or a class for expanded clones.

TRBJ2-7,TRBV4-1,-,ASSQDFGRANEQY
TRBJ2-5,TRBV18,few,ASSLQGYQETQY
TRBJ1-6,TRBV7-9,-,ASSQQGADSPLH
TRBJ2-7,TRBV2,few,ASSEGTSGGYLAYEQY
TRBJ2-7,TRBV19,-,ASSIAGSSSYEQY
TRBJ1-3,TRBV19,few,ASSRDRELGNTIY
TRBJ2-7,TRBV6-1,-,ASHGQGAGEQY
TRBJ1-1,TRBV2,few,ASSSRGGTEAF
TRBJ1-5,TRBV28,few,ASSFFDRILNQPQH
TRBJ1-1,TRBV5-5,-,ASSFHGTLDTEAF
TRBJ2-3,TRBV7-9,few,ASSFGGATDTQY